This section outlines one T cell receptor (beta chain) sequence together with its context. The sample belongs to a study of blood T cell repertoires in COVID-19. Whole-study context: The analysed material was cDNA or gDNA that came from T cells, B-cell-depleted T cells, or PBMCs.

From germline, CDR1 is GTSNPN and CDR2 SVGIG (reference sequence). CDR3 length equals 14 residues. The repertoire was sequenced with immunoSEQ multiplex PCR; TCRdb's copy has only in-frame clones and lacks some. The sample records under 200,000 clones, roughly 90% being singletons. All enrollees were about 18 to 89 years old and from around 25 US areas. Symptom resolution, clearance, or two negative PCRs marked donors in Cohort 3 as recovered. The sample consisted of PBMCs or T cells enriched from blood (not recorded which). The TCR originated in a woman in her fifties or sixties who had recovered from COVID-19. The V and J genes are TRBV30 and TRBJ2-2; 7 nucleotides match TRBD1. CDR3 sequence (DNA): TGTGCACGTGTGACAGGGCGGGACACCGGGGAGCTGTTTTTT. It codes for CARVTGRDTGELFF.